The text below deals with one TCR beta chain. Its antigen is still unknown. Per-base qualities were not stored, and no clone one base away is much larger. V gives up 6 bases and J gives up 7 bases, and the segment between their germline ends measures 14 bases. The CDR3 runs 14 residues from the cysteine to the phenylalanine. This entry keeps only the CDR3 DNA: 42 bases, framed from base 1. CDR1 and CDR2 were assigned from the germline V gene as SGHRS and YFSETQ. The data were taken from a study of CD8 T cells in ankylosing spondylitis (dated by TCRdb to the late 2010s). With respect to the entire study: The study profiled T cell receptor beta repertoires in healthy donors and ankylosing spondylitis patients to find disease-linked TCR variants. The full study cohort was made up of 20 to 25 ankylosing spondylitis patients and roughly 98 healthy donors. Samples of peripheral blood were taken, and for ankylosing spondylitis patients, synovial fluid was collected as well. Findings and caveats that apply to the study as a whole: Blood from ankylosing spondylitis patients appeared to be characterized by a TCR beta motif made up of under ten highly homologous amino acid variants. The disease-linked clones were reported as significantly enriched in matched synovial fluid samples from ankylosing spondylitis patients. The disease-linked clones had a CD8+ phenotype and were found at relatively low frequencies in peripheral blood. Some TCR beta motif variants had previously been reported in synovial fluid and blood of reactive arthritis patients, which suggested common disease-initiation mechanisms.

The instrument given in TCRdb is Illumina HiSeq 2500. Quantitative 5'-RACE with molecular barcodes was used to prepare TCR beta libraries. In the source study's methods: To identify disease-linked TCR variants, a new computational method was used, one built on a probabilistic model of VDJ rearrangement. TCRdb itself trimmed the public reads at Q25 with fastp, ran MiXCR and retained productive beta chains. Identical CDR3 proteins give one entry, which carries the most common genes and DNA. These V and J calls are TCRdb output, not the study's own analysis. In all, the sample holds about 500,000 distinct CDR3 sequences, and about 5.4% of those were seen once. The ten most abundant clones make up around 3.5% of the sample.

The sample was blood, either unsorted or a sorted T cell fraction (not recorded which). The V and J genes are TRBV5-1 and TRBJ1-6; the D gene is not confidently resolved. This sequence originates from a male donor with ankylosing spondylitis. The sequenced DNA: TGCGCCAGCAATGACGCCTGCCAAAATTCACCCCTCCACTTT. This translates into CASNDACQNSPLHF.